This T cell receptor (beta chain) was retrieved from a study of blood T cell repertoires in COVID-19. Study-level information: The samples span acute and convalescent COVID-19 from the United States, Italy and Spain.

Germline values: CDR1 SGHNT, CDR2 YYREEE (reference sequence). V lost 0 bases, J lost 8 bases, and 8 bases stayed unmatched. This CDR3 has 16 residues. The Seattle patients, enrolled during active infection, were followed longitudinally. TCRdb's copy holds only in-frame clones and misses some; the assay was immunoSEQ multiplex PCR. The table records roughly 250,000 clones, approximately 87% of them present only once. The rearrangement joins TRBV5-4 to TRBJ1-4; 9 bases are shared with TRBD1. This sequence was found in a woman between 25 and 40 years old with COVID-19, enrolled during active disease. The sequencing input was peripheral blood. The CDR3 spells CASSLGTGAFGEKLFF. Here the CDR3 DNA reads TGTGCCAGCAGCTTGGGGACAGGGGCATTTGGGGAAAAACTGTTTTTT. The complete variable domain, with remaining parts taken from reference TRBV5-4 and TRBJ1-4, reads ETGVTQSPTHLIKTRGQQVTLRCSSQSGHNTVSWYQQALGQGPQFIFQYYREEENGRGNFPPRFSGLQFPNYSSELNVNALELDDSALYLCASSLGTGAFGEKLFFGSGTQLSVL.